Below, 21 T cell receptor beta chains from the same sample are listed, as sequenced in a study of shared clonotypes between healthy human individuals. Terminally differentiated effector memory CD45RA+ cells were left out of the naive CD8 fraction, which was CD45RO-negative and positively selected for CCR7. Repertoires were generated with immunoSEQ multiplex PCR, while TCRdb's copy carries only in-frame clones and drops some. Of some 2.1 million clones listed, 93% are singletons. Sequenced input: naive CD8+ T cells from PBMCs. These receptors were collected from a man between 18 and 29 years old in good health. Some clones in this sample may be carry-over from other donors' samples.

J is TRBJ2-2 and V is TRBV11-2, with D hard to call. Germline V gives CDR1 SGHAT, CDR2 FQNNGV. This CDR3 is built from 13 residues. The ends were cut back, 6 bases at V and 3 bases at J, with 8 bases in the middle. CDR3 loop: CASSLDHTGELFF. The CDR3 DNA reads TGTGCCAGCAGTTTGGACCACACCGGGGAGCTGTTTTTT.

The chain combines TRBV7-8 with TRBJ2-5; D is ambiguous. The V gene's germline CDR1 is SGHVS and CDR2 FQNEAQ. Trimming took off 1 base at V and 2 bases at J, with 8 bases between the two ends. This CDR3 is built from 14 residues. CDR3 in amino acids: CASSLGTAQETQYF. CDR3 bases: TGTGCCAGCAGCTTAGGGACGGCACAAGAGACCCAGTACTTC.

A note on this clone: Other DNA sequences in this specimen translate into the identical CDR3. J is TRBJ2-3 and V is TRBV2; 9 nucleotides line up with TRBD2. The length of the CDR3 is 15 residues. Germline values: CDR1 SNHLY, CDR2 FYNNEI. The V segment lost 0 bases and the J segment 6 bases; nucleotides outside the gene matches: 4. CDR3 sequence: CASSEASGRPDTQYF. CDR3 nucleotide sequence: TGTGCCAGCAGTGAAGCTAGCGGGAGACCCGATACGCAGTATTTT.

This clone ranks as medium-sized. The chain recombines TRBV19 with TRBJ2-3, with 8 bases fitting TRBD1. The CDR3 loop spans 15 amino acids. The V gene's germline CDR1 is LNHDA and CDR2 SQIVND (reference sequence). Unmatched junction bases numbered 3, after V lost 2 bases and J lost 2 bases. CDR3 amino acids: CASSIRDRFTDTQYF. CDR3 DNA sequence: TGTGCCAGTAGTATAAGGGACAGGTTCACAGATACGCAGTATTTT.

The chain has TRBV7-9 and TRBJ1-6; no clear D gene. Deletions cut 3 bases from V and 5 bases from J, with 5 bases between. The CDR3 contains 13 residues. Per the germline V gene, CDR1 is SEHNR and CDR2 is FQNEAQ (reference sequence). This CDR3 reads CASSLRDNSPLHF. The CDR3 region has the DNA TGTGCCAGCAGCTTGAGGGATAATTCACCCCTCCACTTT.

The genes are TRBV7-2 and TRBJ2-1; D not resolved. The germline CDR1 and CDR2 sequences are SGHTA and FQGNSA. Trimming removed 0 bases at V and 3 bases at J, with 9 bases between. The CDR3 is 15 residues long. This chain's CDR3 is CASSLASWGYNEQFF. CDR3 sequence (DNA): TGTGCCAGCAGCTTAGCTAGTTGGGGCTACAATGAGCAGTTCTTC.

J is TRBJ2-7 and V is TRBV14; either TRBD1 or TRBD2 may supply D (5 bases each). In germline, CDR1 is SGHDN, CDR2 FVKESK. Trimming removed 4 bases at V and 3 bases at J, with 13 bases between. The CDR3 is 14 amino acids. CDR3 sequence reads: CASSRRGVGYEQYF. CDR3 nucleotide sequence: TGTGCCAGCAGCCGAAGAGGGGTCGGCTACGAGCAGTACTTC.

The table lists this clone with a count of one. The V call is TRBV5-1, the J call TRBJ2-2; TRBD2 matches at 7 bases. CDR1 SGHRS and CDR2 YFSETQ come from the germline V gene. The CDR3 length is 19 residues. The V segment lost 6 bases and the J segment 8 bases; nucleotides outside the gene matches: 25. The CDR3 is CASIDSDPMEREVVGELFF. The CDR3 DNA reads as TGCGCCAGCATTGATTCCGATCCGATGGAGCGGGAAGTAGTTGGGGAGCTGTTTTTT.

This chain links TRBV10-3 with TRBJ2-1; D is uncertain. The germline V gene encodes CDR1 ENHRY and CDR2 SYGVKD. Between the trimmed V and J ends, which lost 1 base and 7 bases, there was a span of 5 bases. The CDR3 is 12 residues long. The CDR3 nucleotides are TGTGCCATCAGTGAGTATGGGAATGAGCAGTTCTTC. It codes for CAISEYGNEQFF.

The chain has TRBV25-1 and TRBJ2-2; D ambiguous. The V end lost 8 bases, the J end lost 5 bases, and 6 bases lay between the germline ends. CDR3 length: 11 amino acids. Germline values: CDR1 MGHDK, CDR2 SYGVNS. CDR3 in amino acids: CASELTGELFF. CDR3 DNA sequence: TGTGCCAGCGAACTTACCGGGGAGCTGTTTTTT.

V is TRBV2 and J is TRBJ2-7, with D unclear. Trimming pared 0 bases from V and 3 bases from J, leaving 9 bases between. There are 14 residues in the CDR3. CDR1 and CDR2 from the germline V gene are SNHLY and FYNNEI. Here the CDR3 reads CASSEARSVYEQYF. The CDR3 region has the DNA TGTGCCAGCAGTGAAGCAAGGTCTGTCTACGAGCAGTACTTC.

To note about this clone: The same CDR3 also results from other DNA sequences found in this sample. CDR3 in DNA: TGTGCCAGCAGTTACCTGGCGGGAGACACAGATACGCAGTATTTT. The encoded protein is CASSYLAGDTDTQYF. The chain combines TRBV6-5 with TRBJ2-3, with 7 bases fitting TRBD2. V lost 2 bases and J lost 2; bases outside the gene matches: 4. This CDR3 has 15 residues. Germline values: CDR1 MNHEY, CDR2 SVGAGI.

V is TRBV27 and J is TRBJ2-1; no definite D call. Germline lookup yields CDR1 MNHEY and CDR2 SMNVEV (reference sequence). This CDR3 contains 15 residues. The V gene lost 2 bases and the J gene lost 3 bases, with 11 bases spanning the gap. CDR3 amino acids: CASSLGVDIYNEQFF. The CDR3 DNA reads TGTGCCAGCAGTTTAGGAGTCGATATCTACAATGAGCAGTTCTTC.

The chain has TRBV4-1 and TRBJ2-1, with TRBD2 identical over 14 bases. The CDR3 has 16 amino acids. CDR1 and CDR2 (germline): MGHRA, YSYEKL. The J segment lost 4 bases and the V segment lost 1 base, leaving 0 bases of the junction unmatched. The CDR3 reads CASSQGTSGGYNEQFF. CDR3 nucleotide sequence: TGCGCCAGCAGCCAAGGGACTAGCGGGGGGTACAATGAGCAGTTCTTC.

The chain couples TRBV7-8 to TRBJ2-1, with TRBD2 matching over 11 bases. V lost 3 bases and J lost 7; bases outside the gene matches: 8. Germline values: CDR1 SGHVS, CDR2 FQNEAQ. CDR3 size: 16 residues. CDR3 region: CASSLTGTSGENEQFF. The DNA of the CDR3 is TGTGCCAGCAGCTTGACCGGGACTAGCGGAGAGAATGAGCAGTTCTTC.

The chain couples TRBV11-3 to TRBJ2-2; 11 bases agree with TRBD2. V was clipped by 5 bases and J by 4 bases; unmatched bases: 3. Germline V gene sequence: CDR1 SGHNT, CDR2 YENEEA. The CDR3 has 15 amino acids. CDR3 loop: CASSPTSGGTGELFF. As DNA, the CDR3 is TGTGCCAGCAGCCCAACTAGCGGGGGCACCGGGGAGCTGTTTTTT.

This chain joins TRBV4-1 and TRBJ1-4; TRBD1 is a possible D gene (6 bases). The CDR3 has 15 residues. Deletions cut 4 bases from V and 7 bases from J, with 16 bases between. Germline V lookup: CDR1 MGHRA, CDR2 YSYEKL. In nucleotides, the CDR3 is TGCGCCAGCAGCCCAAATGTCAGGGGCGCTGAAAAACTGTTTTTT. Protein sequence: CASSPNVRGAEKLFF.

About this clone: In the same sample, other DNA sequences code for this CDR3. The rearrangement links TRBV28 to TRBJ2-7, with TRBD2 identical over 10 bases. The CDR3 is made up of 14 amino acids. V shed 6 bases, J shed 1 base, and the junction held 3 bases outside the gene matches. Germline V gene data show CDR1 as MDHEN and CDR2 as SYDVKM. The CDR3 DNA sequence: TGTGCCAGCAGACGTAGCGGGGGGTCCTACGAGCAGTACTTC. Its protein is CASRRSGGSYEQYF.

This clone was counted a single time. The CDR3 nucleotides read TGTGCCAGCAGCTTAGCGAGGGGACAGGGGGCAGATGGAGATACGCAGTATTTT. Translation: CASSLARGQGADGDTQYF. V is TRBV7-9 and J is TRBJ2-3; 12 bases are shared with TRBD1. Germline CDR1 is SEHNR and CDR2 is FQNEAQ (reference sequence). The CDR3 contains 18 residues. Trimming at V came to 0 bases and at J to 5 bases, leaving 9 bases not matched to a gene. Together with reference TRBV7-9 and TRBJ2-3, the CDR3 gives the full variable domain: DTGVSQNPRHKITKRGQNVTFRCDPISEHNRLYWYRQTLGQGPEFLTYFQNEAQLEKSRLLSDRFSAERPKGSFSTLEIQRTEQGDSAMYLCASSLARGQGADGDTQYFGPGTRLTVL.

In this sample, this clone turned up once. The rearrangement uses TRBV4-3 and TRBJ2-7; the D gene could be TRBD1 or TRBD2 (5 bases each). V was pared by 0 bases and J by 4 bases, with 16 bases between. Germline V gene lookup returns CDR1 LGHNA and CDR2 YSLEER. The CDR3 loop spans 16 amino acids. CDR3 coding DNA: TGCGCCAGCAGCCAAGATTACGAAGGGGACGGGTACGAGCAGTACTTC. It is translated as CASSQDYEGDGYEQYF.

The chain employs TRBV9 and TRBJ2-2; 7 bases are shared with TRBD2. The CDR3 runs to 18 residues. The J segment lost 4 bases and the V segment lost 0 bases, leaving 12 bases of the junction unmatched. Germline V gene lookup returns CDR1 SGDLS and CDR2 YYNGEE. The CDR3 nucleotides are TGTGCCAGCAGCGTAGGGGGAGGGCGAGGGCCGGGCACCGGGGAGCTGTTTTTT. Translated: CASSVGGGRGPGTGELFF. The variable domain in full, completed from reference TRBV9 and TRBJ2-2, reads DSGVTQTPKHLITATGQRVTLRCSPRSGDLSVYWYQQSLDQGLQFLIQYYNGEERAKGNILERFSAQQFPDLHSELNLSSLELGDSALYFCASSVGGGRGPGTGELFFGEGSRLTVL.